The following is a T cell receptor (beta chain) sequence with its context. The target antigen is unknown. Measured with immunoSEQ multiplex PCR; TCRdb has only the in-frame clones, and not every one. The sample has over 1,500 clones, around nine tenths seen once. The entry originates in a study of graft-versus-host responses after intestinal transplantation. Whole-study context: All recipients were given anti-thymocyte globulin induction, and tacrolimus and steroids were then administered for approximately 3 years. Study-wide points: With peak circulating GvH clone levels came an association with early post-transplant HvG declines. Where graft-donor T cell macrochimerism was present, patients had high graft-versus-host to host-versus-graft clonal ratios in allografts.

Processing released intraepithelial and lamina propria lymphocytes from the graft tissue. From germline, CDR1 is MNHNS and CDR2 SASEGT. Trimming stripped 1 base from V and 7 bases from J, with 10 bases between. The CDR3 is 14 amino acids. This receptor was taken from a human patient who received an intestinal transplant, so some T cells may come from the graft donor. V and J are TRBV6-1 and TRBJ2-2, with D unclear. The sample consisted of ileum tissue, taken 356 days after intestinal transplantation. The DNA of the CDR3 is TGTGCCAGCAGTGAAGTAGTAAATAGCGGGGAGCTGTTTTTT. Translation: CASSEVVNSGELFF.